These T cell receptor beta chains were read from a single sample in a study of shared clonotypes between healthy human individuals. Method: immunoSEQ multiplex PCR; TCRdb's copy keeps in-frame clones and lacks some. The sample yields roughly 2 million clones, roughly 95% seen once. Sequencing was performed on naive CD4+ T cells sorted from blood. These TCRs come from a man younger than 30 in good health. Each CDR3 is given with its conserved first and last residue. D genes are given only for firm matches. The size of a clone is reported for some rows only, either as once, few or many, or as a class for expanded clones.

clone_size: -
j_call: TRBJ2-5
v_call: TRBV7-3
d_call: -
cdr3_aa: CASSPGTNVETQYF
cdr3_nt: TGTGCCAGCAGCCCCGGGACGAATGTAGAGACCCAGTACTTC

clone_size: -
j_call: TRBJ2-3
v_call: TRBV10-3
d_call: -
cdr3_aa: CAITAGTTDTQYF
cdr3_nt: TGTGCCATCACCGCGGGAACCACAGATACGCAGTATTTT

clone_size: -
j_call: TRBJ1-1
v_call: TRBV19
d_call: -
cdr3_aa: CASSSPFTYTEAFF
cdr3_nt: TGTGCCAGTAGTTCTCCCTTCACCTACACTGAAGCTTTCTTT

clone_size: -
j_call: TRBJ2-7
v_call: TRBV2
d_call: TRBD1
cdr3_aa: CASSDWDRPYEQYF
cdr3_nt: TGTGCCAGCAGTGACTGGGACAGGCCCTACGAGCAGTACTTC

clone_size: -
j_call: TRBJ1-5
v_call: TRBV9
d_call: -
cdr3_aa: CASSTRWGYSNQPQHF
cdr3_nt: TGTGCCAGCAGCACCCGGTGGGGCTATAGCAATCAGCCCCAGCATTTT

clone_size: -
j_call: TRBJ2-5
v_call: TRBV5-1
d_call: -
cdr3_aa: CASSLDGTWETQYF
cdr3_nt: TGCGCCAGCAGCCTCGACGGGACATGGGAGACCCAGTACTTC

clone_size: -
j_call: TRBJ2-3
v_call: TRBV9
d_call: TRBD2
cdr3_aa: CASSSSGGALTDTQYF
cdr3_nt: TGTGCCAGCAGCAGTAGCGGGGGGGCTCTGACAGATACGCAGTATTTT

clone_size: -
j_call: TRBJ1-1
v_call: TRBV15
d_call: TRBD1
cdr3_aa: CATSRAGQGVTEAFF
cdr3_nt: TGTGCCACCAGCAGAGCCGGACAGGGCGTTACTGAAGCTTTCTTT

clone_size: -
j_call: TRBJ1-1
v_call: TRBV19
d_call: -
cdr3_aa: CATLAGSGTEAFF
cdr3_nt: TGTGCCACCCTCGCGGGGAGCGGCACTGAAGCTTTCTTT

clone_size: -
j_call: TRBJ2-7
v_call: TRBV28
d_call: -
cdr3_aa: CASSRLFGGSFYEQYF
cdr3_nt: TGTGCCAGCAGTCGGCTCTTTGGGGGCTCTTTCTACGAGCAGTACTTC

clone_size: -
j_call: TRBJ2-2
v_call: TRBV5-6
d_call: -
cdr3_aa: CASSLGVGTGELFF
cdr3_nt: TGTGCCAGCAGCTTGGGGGTGGGCACCGGGGAGCTGTTTTTT

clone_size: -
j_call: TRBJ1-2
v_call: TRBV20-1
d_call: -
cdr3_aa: CSAIRGGYTF
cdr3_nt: TGCAGTGCCATCAGGGGCGGCTACACCTTC

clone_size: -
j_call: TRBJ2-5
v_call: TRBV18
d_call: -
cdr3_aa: CASSLVPLYQETQYF
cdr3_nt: TGTGCCAGCTCACTCGTACCTTTGTACCAAGAGACCCAGTACTTC

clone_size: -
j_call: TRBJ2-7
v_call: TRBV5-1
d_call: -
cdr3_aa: CASSFTTGLVSYEQYF
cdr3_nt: TGCGCCAGCAGCTTCACTACAGGCCTCGTCTCCTACGAGCAGTACTTC

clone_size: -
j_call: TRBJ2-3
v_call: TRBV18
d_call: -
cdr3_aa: CASSRSRATDTQYF
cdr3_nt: TGTGCCAGCTCAAGATCCCGGGCCACAGATACGCAGTATTTT

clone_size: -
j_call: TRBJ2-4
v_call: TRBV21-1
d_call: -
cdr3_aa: CASSKAPFCGDIQYF
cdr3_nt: TGTGCCAGCAGCAAAGCCCCATTTTGCGGGGACATTCAGTACTTC

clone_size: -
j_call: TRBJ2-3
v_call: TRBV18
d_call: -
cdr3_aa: CASSSPSTDTQYF
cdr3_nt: TGTGCCAGCTCATCTCCTAGCACAGATACGCAGTATTTT

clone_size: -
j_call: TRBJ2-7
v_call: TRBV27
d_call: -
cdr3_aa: CASRSVHEQYF
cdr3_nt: TGTGCCAGCAGGTCGGTCCACGAGCAGTACTTC

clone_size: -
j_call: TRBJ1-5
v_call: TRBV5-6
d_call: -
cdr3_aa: CASSLGRNQPQHF
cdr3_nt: TGTGCCAGCAGCTTGGGCAGAAATCAGCCCCAGCATTTT

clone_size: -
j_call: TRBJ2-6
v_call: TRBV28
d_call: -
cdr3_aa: CASSSGANVLTF
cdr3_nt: TGTGCCAGCTCCTCCGGGGCCAACGTCCTGACTTTC

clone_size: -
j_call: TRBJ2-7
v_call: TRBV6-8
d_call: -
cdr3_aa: CASFADGIYEQYF
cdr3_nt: TGTGCCAGTTTCGCGGACGGAATTTACGAGCAGTACTTC

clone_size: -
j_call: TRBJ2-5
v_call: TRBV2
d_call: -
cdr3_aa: CASSEWTAQETQYF
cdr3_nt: TGTGCCAGCAGTGAATGGACAGCCCAAGAGACCCAGTACTTC

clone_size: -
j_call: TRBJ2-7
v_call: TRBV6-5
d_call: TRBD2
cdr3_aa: CASSRGTSGNYEQYF
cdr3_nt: TGTGCCAGCAGTCGGGGGACTAGCGGGAACTACGAGCAGTACTTC

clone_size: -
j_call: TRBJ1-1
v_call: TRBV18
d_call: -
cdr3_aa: CASSPPGAQGTEAFF
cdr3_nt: TGTGCCAGCTCACCACCGGGGGCGCAAGGGACTGAAGCTTTCTTT

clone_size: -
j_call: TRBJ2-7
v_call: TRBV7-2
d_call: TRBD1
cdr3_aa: CASSSTGGYYEQYF
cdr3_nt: TGTGCCAGCAGCAGTACAGGGGGTTATTACGAGCAGTACTTC

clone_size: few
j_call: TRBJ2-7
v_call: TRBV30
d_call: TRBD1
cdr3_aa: CAWSVPGGGYEQYF
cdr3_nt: TGTGCCTGGAGTGTACCAGGGGGCGGCTACGAGCAGTACTTC